Each of the 14 T cell receptor beta chains below was sequenced from the same sample in a study of T-cell memory formation after mild COVID-19. Via MiXCR, TCRdb re-called the 5' RACE reads, giving one row per CDR3 protein. Counted here are some 290,000 distinct CDR3 sequences, 15% to 20% occurring once; the ten biggest clones make up roughly 20%. Sample: PBMCs or a T cell subset sorted from them (not recorded which). The receptors shown here come from a man aged 18 to 30 who had mild COVID-19 (a few samples of this study predate the infection). Cell type and time point are not known.

This clonotype was counted ten times or more. Germline is not matched at one junction end, which may reflect a read error. This chain joins TRBV5-1 and TRBJ1-1; 8 bases align to TRBD1. CDR3 length equals 13 residues. Germline V lookup: CDR1 SGHRS, CDR2 YFSETQ. For the CDR3, the DNA is TGTGCCAGCAGCTTGACAGGGGACACTGAAGCTTTCTTT. Its translation: CASSLTGDTEAFF.

The chain carries TRBV6-5 and TRBJ1-1; D not resolved. The V end lost 6 bases, the J end lost 4 bases, and 24 bases lay between the germline ends. CDR1 MNHEY and CDR2 SVGAGI come from the germline V gene. The CDR3 sequence is 17 residues long. CDR3 DNA: TGTGCCAGCAGCCCAGTCGGAGGAGTTAAAGTCGGCACTGAAGCTTTCTTT. Its translation: CASSPVGGVKVGTEAFF.

This clonotype showed up many times. The V gene is TRBV11-2, the J gene TRBJ1-3; D remains unclear. This CDR3 is built from 17 residues. V was shortened by 4 bases and J by 0 bases, with 16 bases between the two germline ends. CDR1 and CDR2 (germline): SGHAT, FQNNGV. The CDR3: CASSSRWAGSSGNTIYF. CDR3 coding DNA: TGTGCCAGCAGCTCCCGCTGGGCGGGCAGCTCTGGAAACACCATATATTTT.

The chain uses TRBV12-5 and TRBJ2-3; TRBD1 or TRBD2 may be the D gene (5 bases each). The V end was cut by 4 bases, the J end by 1 base, with 15 bases between. CDR1 and CDR2 from the germline V gene are LGHNT and FRNRAP. The CDR3 is made up of 16 amino acids. The CDR3, as DNA: TGTGCTAGTGGTTCGCCTAGAGGGGTCGGCACAGATACGCAGTATTTT. It translates to CASGSPRGVGTDTQYF.

Only a few counts were recorded for this clonotype. The chain combines TRBV5-1 with TRBJ2-2; no definite D call. CDR1 and CDR2 from the germline V gene are SGHRS and YFSETQ. The CDR3 covers 15 residues. V was clipped by 2 bases and J by 2 bases, with 10 bases between them. CDR3 residues: CASSFSPGNTGELFF. CDR3 nucleotide sequence: TGCGCCAGCAGCTTTTCACCAGGAAACACCGGGGAGCTGTTTTTT.

The chain has TRBV5-4 and TRBJ2-6; a weak D match, TRBD1 (5 bases). This CDR3 spans 15 amino acids. Trimming pared 5 bases from V and 1 base from J, leaving 10 bases between. Per the germline V gene, CDR1 is SGHNT and CDR2 is YYREEE (reference sequence). The CDR3 region has the DNA TGTGCCAGCAGAAACTGGACATCTGGGGCCAACGTCCTGACTTTC. It yields the protein CASRNWTSGANVLTF.

This clonotype was picked up a small number of times. CDR3 residues: CASTLGRAGGETQYF. Written as DNA, the CDR3 is TGTGCCAGCACCCTGGGACGAGCGGGAGGGGAGACCCAGTACTTC. The chain recombines TRBV12-3 or TRBV12-4 with TRBJ2-5, with TRBD2 matching over 10 bases. The CDR3 totals 15 residues. V trimming: 7 bases; J trimming: 5 bases; junction bases outside the gene matches: 10.

There are many counts of this clonotype. Here the CDR3 DNA reads TGTGCCAGCAGTTACTCACATTCTGGGGCCAACGTCCTGACTTTC. Translation: CASSYSHSGANVLTF. This sequence joins TRBV6-5 and TRBJ2-6; D call uncertain. The CDR3 extends over 15 amino acids. From germline, CDR1 is MNHEY and CDR2 SVGAGI. V lost 0 bases and J 1 base, leaving 4 bases between the germline ends.

The J gene is TRBJ2-5, the V gene TRBV29-1, with 7 bases fitting TRBD2. The germline gives CDR1 SQVTM, CDR2 ANQGSEA. The CDR3 extends over 12 amino acids. Trimming at V came to 6 bases and at J to 5 bases, leaving 6 bases not matched to a gene. The CDR3, as DNA: TGCAGCGTAGGGCCCGGGAGGGAGACCCAGTACTTC. It specifies CSVGPGRETQYF.

In its sample, this clonotype was seen a few times. The genes are TRBV7-2 and TRBJ2-2, with 8 bases matching TRBD1. The germline V gene has CDR1 SGHTA and CDR2 FQGNSA. V shed 6 bases, J shed 3 bases, and the junction held 6 bases outside the gene matches. The CDR3 totals 15 residues. CDR3 sequence: CASSFRGQYTGELFF. CDR3 nucleotide sequence: TGTGCCAGCAGTTTCAGGGGGCAATACACCGGGGAGCTGTTTTTT.

The chain employs TRBV2 and TRBJ2-1, with D unclear. Germline values: CDR1 SNHLY, CDR2 FYNNEI. V was cut by 6 bases and J by 0 bases, with 3 bases left in between. The CDR3 totals 12 residues. The CDR3 spells CASRVSYNEQFF. The DNA of the CDR3 is TGTGCCAGCAGGGTCTCCTACAATGAGCAGTTCTTC.

This clonotype was observed a handful of times. The V and J genes are TRBV28 and TRBJ2-7; D unresolved. CDR1 and CDR2 from the germline V gene are MDHEN and SYDVKM. CDR3 length: 13 residues. The ends were cut back, 2 bases at V and 2 bases at J, with 7 bases in the middle. CDR3 residues: CASSLGVTYEQYV. DNA for the CDR3: TGTGCCAGCAGTTTAGGGGTTACCTACGAGCAGTACGTC.

The V gene is TRBV7-9, the J gene TRBJ2-7, with 9 positions matching TRBD1. CDR3 length: 13 residues. V lost 4 bases and J lost 2; bases outside the gene matches: 0. Germline V CDR1 and CDR2: SEHNR, FQNEAQ (reference sequence). Here the CDR3 reads CASSWTGAYEQYV. The CDR3 DNA reads TGTGCCAGCAGCTGGACAGGGGCCTACGAGCAGTACGTC.

The chain employs TRBV4-1 and TRBJ2-2; 7 bases are shared with TRBD1. Trimming cost V 4 bases and J 3 bases; bases outside gene matches: 8. Germline V gives CDR1 MGHRA, CDR2 YSYEKL. The CDR3 is 16 amino acids. The CDR3 is CASSLTTGEDTGELFF. The CDR3 DNA reads TGCGCCAGCAGCCTAACAACAGGGGAAGACACCGGGGAGCTGTTTTTT.